A single sample gave rise to the 19 T cell receptor beta chains below, sequenced in a study of blood T cell repertoires in COVID-19. Produced via immunoSEQ multiplex PCR; TCRdb's table is partial and in-frame only. The data show some 160,000 clones, over 70% seen once. Input material: PBMCs or T cells enriched from blood (not recorded which). Every receptor here comes from a woman between 55 and 75 years old who had recovered from COVID-19.

The V call is TRBV7-2, the J call TRBJ1-1; perhaps TRBD1 as D (6 bases). This CDR3 is 14 amino acids long. Trimming removed 7 bases from V and 1 base from J, with 13 bases in between. Per germline, CDR1 SGHTA and CDR2 FQGNSA. The CDR3 region is CASNSRTANTEAFF. CDR3 nucleotides: TGTGCCAGCAACTCACGGACAGCGAACACTGAAGCTTTCTTT.

This clone appeared a few times. This rearrangement joins TRBV9 to TRBJ1-2, with 8 bases lining up with TRBD1. Germline loops: CDR1 SGDLS, CDR2 YYNGEE. The CDR3 runs 13 residues. The junction had 3 bases not matched to a gene; V was cut back by 2 bases and J by 6 bases. The CDR3 reads CASSVGDRHGYTF. In DNA form, the CDR3 reads TGTGCCAGCAGCGTGGGGGACAGGCATGGCTACACCTTC.

This chain links TRBV5-6 with TRBJ2-2, with D tentatively TRBD1 (6 bases). In germline, CDR1 is SGHDT, CDR2 YYEEEE. Trimming shortened V by 3 bases and J by 5 bases, and 20 bases separated the two germline ends. This CDR3 has 17 residues. Written as DNA, the CDR3 is TGTGCCAGCAGCTATCGACAGGCCGGTAGTGTAACCGGGGAGCTGTTTTTT. It yields the protein CASSYRQAGSVTGELFF.

The rearrangement joins TRBV10-3 to TRBJ2-2; 11 bases line up with TRBD1. The germline gives CDR1 ENHRY, CDR2 SYGVKD. Trimming at V came to 5 bases and at J to 7 bases, leaving 6 bases not matched to a gene. This CDR3 has 15 residues. The CDR3 loop is CAISPGQGVYGELFF. The CDR3 coding sequence is TGTGCCATCAGTCCGGGACAGGGGGTTTACGGGGAGCTGTTTTTT.

The rearrangement joins TRBV12-5 to TRBJ1-5, with a tentative D call TRBD1 (6 bases). Deletions cut 8 bases from V and 4 bases from J, with 12 bases between. The CDR3 loop spans 13 amino acids. The germline gives CDR1 LGHNT, CDR2 FRNRAP. DNA of the CDR3: TGTGCTAGTAACAGGGAGTGGAATCAGCCCCAGCATTTT. This translates into CASNREWNQPQHF.

The chain employs TRBV4-2 and TRBJ2-7; tentative D call: TRBD1 (6 bases). The V gene lost 3 bases and the J gene lost 0 bases, with 15 bases spanning the gap. CDR3 length: 16 residues. Germline V gene data show CDR1 as LGHNA and CDR2 as YNFKEQ. The CDR3 loop is CASSQAGTPSSYEQYF. DNA for the CDR3: TGTGCCAGCAGCCAGGCCGGGACACCTAGCTCCTACGAGCAGTACTTC.

The chain joins TRBV19 to TRBJ1-5; the D is unclear. Trimming stripped 7 bases from V and 2 bases from J, with 15 bases between. Germline CDR1 LNHDA, CDR2 SQIVND (reference sequence). The CDR3 extends over 15 amino acids. In DNA form, the CDR3 reads TGTGCCAGTACTGGACTGGCCACCCGCAATCAGCCCCAGCATTTT. Translation gives CASTGLATRNQPQHF.

This clone has a single count. This rearrangement joins TRBV6-5 to TRBJ1-2; TRBD1 aligns across 7 bases. Per the germline V gene, CDR1 is MNHEY and CDR2 is SVGAGI. The CDR3 runs to 14 residues. Germline trimming cut 1 base from V and 6 bases from J; bases unmatched to any gene: 5. In DNA form, the CDR3 reads TGTGCCAGCAGTTACTTCCAGGGGGAGGATGGCTACACCTTC. Its translation is CASSYFQGEDGYTF.

This chain uses TRBV5-1 with TRBJ1-1; TRBD1 aligns across 8 bases. The CDR3 contains 15 residues. Germline CDR1 and CDR2: SGHRS and YFSETQ. V trimming: 3 bases; J trimming: 1 base; junction bases outside the gene matches: 5. The CDR3, as DNA: TGCGCCAGCAGCTCTCAAGGACAGGGGAACACTGAAGCTTTCTTT. Translated: CASSSQGQGNTEAFF.

This clone was recorded at least ten times. This chain uses TRBV7-8 with TRBJ1-1; possible D gene TRBD1, 6 bases. CDR1 is SGHVS and CDR2 is FQNEAQ in the germline V gene. This CDR3 has 15 residues. V lost 5 bases and J lost 6, with 19 bases in between. CDR3 residues: CASSRATGIIAEAFF. CDR3 in DNA: TGTGCCAGCAGCCGGGCGACAGGTATTATAGCTGAAGCTTTCTTT.

The V gene is TRBV19, the J gene TRBJ1-5, with D possibly matching TRBD1 (5 bases). Trimming cost V 3 bases and J 5 bases, with 11 bases left between them. CDR3 length: 14 amino acids. Germline V gene sequence: CDR1 LNHDA, CDR2 SQIVND (reference sequence). The CDR3 nucleotides read TGTGCCAGTAGTATTTCTGGGGGGGATCAGCCCCAGCATTTT. Protein sequence: CASSISGGDQPQHF. Full variable domain (remainder filled in from reference TRBV19 and TRBJ1-5): DGGITQSPKYLFRKEGQNVTLSCEQNLNHDAMYWYRQDPGQGLRLIYYSQIVNDFQKGDIAEGYSVSREKKESFPLTVTSAQKNPTAFYLCASSISGGDQPQHFGDGTRLSIL.

The sample holds a few counts of this clone. This chain links TRBV5-1 with TRBJ2-1, with 10 bases aligning to TRBD2. In germline, CDR1 is SGHRS, CDR2 YFSETQ. The V and J ends lost 0 bases and 7 bases, in that order; junction bases with no gene match: 10. The CDR3 contains 17 residues. The CDR3 nucleotides are TGCGCCAGCAGCTTGGCAGGGGTAGCGGGGGGAAGGAATGAGCAGTTCTTC. It translates to CASSLAGVAGGRNEQFF.

The chain links TRBV3-1 (or the pseudogene TRBV3-2) to TRBJ1-2; tentatively, D is TRBD1 (5 bases). CDR1 LGHDT and CDR2 YNNKEL come from the germline V gene (reference sequence). This CDR3 is 13 amino acids long. V was trimmed by 5 bases and J by 3 bases, leaving 10 bases between them. For the CDR3, the DNA is TGTGCCAGCAGCTTGTCAGGGTACTATGGCTACACCTTC. As protein: CASSLSGYYGYTF.

The chain has TRBV24-1 and TRBJ1-5; D is uncertain. Trimming cost V 4 bases and J 4 bases, with 4 bases left between them. CDR1 and CDR2 (germline): KGHDR, SFDVKD. The CDR3 runs 12 residues. The CDR3 is CATSDLNQPQHF. CDR3 nucleotides: TGTGCCACCAGTGACCTTAATCAGCCCCAGCATTTT.

The sample holds a few counts of this clone. The CDR3 here is CASSVDGTAFYGYTF. In nucleotides, the CDR3 is TGTGCCAGCAGCGTAGATGGGACAGCCTTTTATGGCTACACCTTC. The V call is TRBV9, the J call TRBJ1-2; 7 nucleotides line up with TRBD1. The CDR3 loop spans 15 amino acids. Looked up from germline, CDR1 is SGDLS and CDR2 is YYNGEE. With V trimmed by 0 bases and J by 5 bases, 7 bases remained unmatched. The whole variable domain, remainder taken from reference TRBV9 and TRBJ1-2, is DSGVTQTPKHLITATGQRVTLRCSPRSGDLSVYWYQQSLDQGLQFLIQYYNGEERAKGNILERFSAQQFPDLHSELNLSSLELGDSALYFCASSVDGTAFYGYTFGSGTRLTVV.

The V call is TRBV6-1, the J call TRBJ1-5, with 7 nucleotides matching TRBD1. Germline-derived CDR1 and CDR2 are MNHNS and SASEGT. There are 19 residues in the CDR3. J lost 0 bases, V lost 2 bases, and 13 bases had no gene match. The CDR3 DNA follows: TGTGCCAGCAGTGAATATTTCAGGACAGGATCTTATAGCAATCAGCCCCAGCATTTT. This gives the protein CASSEYFRTGSYSNQPQHF.

This chain uses TRBV20-1 with TRBJ2-7; TRBD2 might be the D (5 bases). The CDR3 is made up of 12 amino acids. Trimming left V 3 bases short and J 5 bases short, with 11 bases between. From germline, CDR1 is DFQATT and CDR2 SNEGSKA (reference sequence). Here the CDR3 DNA reads TGCAGTGCTAGTCTCGGGGTTGACGAGCAGTACTTC. It is translated as CSASLGVDEQYF.

V usage is TRBV5-1 and J usage is TRBJ2-2; 10 bases line up with TRBD2. The V gene's germline CDR1 is SGHRS and CDR2 YFSETQ. J was trimmed by 0 bases and V by 1 base; bases with no gene match: 3. This CDR3 is 17 amino acids long. The CDR3 loop reads CASSLLAGATNTGELFF. The DNA of the CDR3 is TGCGCCAGCAGCTTGCTAGCGGGGGCGACGAACACCGGGGAGCTGTTTTTT.

The chain combines TRBV7-9 with TRBJ2-7; D might be TRBD1 (5 bases). The CDR3 loop spans 14 amino acids. Trimming shortened V by 5 bases and J by 5 bases, and 16 bases separated the two germline ends. Germline-derived CDR1 and CDR2 are SEHNR and FQNEAQ (reference sequence). The CDR3 DNA reads as TGTGCCAGCAGCCCCCTCAGGGATTCGCACGAGCAGTACTTC. Its protein is CASSPLRDSHEQYF.